This TCR beta chain was sequenced in a study of breast tumors, draining lymph nodes, adjacent tissues. As concerns this clonotype: Its antigen is undetermined. One end of the junction fails to match germline, which may point to a read error.

Samples came from axillary lymph nodes draining the breast cancer. The CDR3 is 14 amino acids. Germline CDR1 is DFQATT and CDR2 is SNEGSKA (reference sequence). TCRdb redid the calling of the multiplex PCR reads with MiXCR, one entry per CDR3 protein. Here the sample spans a few hundred thousand distinct CDR3 sequences, less than 45% being singletons. General observations from the study: The lymph node origin of tumor T cells was framed as consistent with a hypothesis, not demonstrated. Data fit most tumor T cells coming from lymph node, expanding in tumor. Tumor repertoires ranked between lymph nodes and nontumor tissue in diversity, with V and J gene preferences. Compared with basal-like, luminal-like tumors shared significantly more repertoire with nontumor tissue.

This chain connects TRBV20-1 to TRBJ1-4; no firm D call. This TCR was sampled from a female donor with breast cancer. Some clones in this sample may be carry-over from other donors' samples. The sample consisted of axillary lymph node tissue. The CDR3 protein is CSAESEATNEKLFF. CDR3 coding DNA: TGCAGTGCCGAATCCGAGGCAACTAATGAAAAACTCTTTTTT.